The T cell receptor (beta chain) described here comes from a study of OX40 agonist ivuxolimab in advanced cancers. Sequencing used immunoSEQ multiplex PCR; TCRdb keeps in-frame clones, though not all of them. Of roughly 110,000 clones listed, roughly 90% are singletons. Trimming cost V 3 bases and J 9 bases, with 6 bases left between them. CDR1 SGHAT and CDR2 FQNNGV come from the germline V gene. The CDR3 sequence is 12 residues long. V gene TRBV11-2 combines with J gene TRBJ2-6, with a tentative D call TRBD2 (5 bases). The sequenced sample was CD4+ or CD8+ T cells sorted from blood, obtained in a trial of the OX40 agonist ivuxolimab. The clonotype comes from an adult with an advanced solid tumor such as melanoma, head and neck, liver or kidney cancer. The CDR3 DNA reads TGTGCCAGCAGCTTTGAGGGCAACGTCCTGACTTTC. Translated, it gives CASSFEGNVLTF. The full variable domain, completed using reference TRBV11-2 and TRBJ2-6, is EAGVAQSPRYKIIEKRQSVAFWCNPISGHATLYWYQQILGQGPKLLIQFQNNGVVDDSQLPKDRFSAERLKGVDSTLKIQPAKLEDSAVYLCASSFEGNVLTFGAGSRLTVL.